Reported below is one TCR beta chain. No antigen is known for it. Sorted cell numbers of about 19,000 to 1,000,000, with 10%, 30% or 50% RNA, served as input for naive CD8 libraries. When naive CD8 T cells were sorted, they were gated as CD8+CD4-CCR7+CD45RA+. The data stem from a study of molecular identifiers for immune sequencing clone quantification. Study details: In replicates, RNA taken from roughly 20,000 or 100,000 naive CD8 cells was divided five ways, and four portions underwent sequencing.

Whole-study results and caveats: Naive cells had under 1% of molecules in clones above 20 RNA copies, effectors over 99%.

TCRdb independently ran MiXCR on the PCR reads; one entry per CDR3 protein. Counted here are over 100,000 distinct CDR3 sequences, about 35% occurring once; the ten biggest clones make up approximately 10%. V dropped 7 bases and J dropped 4 bases, with 17 bases sitting between them. The V gene's germline CDR1 is MNHEY and CDR2 SVGEGT. CDR3 length equals 15 residues. The rearrangement joins TRBV6-2 or TRBV6-3 to TRBJ2-1, with D maybe TRBD1 (6 bases). This clonotype was sampled from a human donor in good health. Some libraries in this study had Jurkat cell RNA spiked in. Sequencing was done on a sample of naive CD8+ T cells from blood, with Jurkat cell RNA spiked in. The subset is: FACS-sorted CD8+CD4-CCR7+CD45RA+ naive T cells. The CDR3 here is CASTNQQGLYNEQFF. CDR3 nucleotide sequence: TGTGCCAGCACCAATCAACAGGGCCTTTACAATGAGCAGTTCTTC.